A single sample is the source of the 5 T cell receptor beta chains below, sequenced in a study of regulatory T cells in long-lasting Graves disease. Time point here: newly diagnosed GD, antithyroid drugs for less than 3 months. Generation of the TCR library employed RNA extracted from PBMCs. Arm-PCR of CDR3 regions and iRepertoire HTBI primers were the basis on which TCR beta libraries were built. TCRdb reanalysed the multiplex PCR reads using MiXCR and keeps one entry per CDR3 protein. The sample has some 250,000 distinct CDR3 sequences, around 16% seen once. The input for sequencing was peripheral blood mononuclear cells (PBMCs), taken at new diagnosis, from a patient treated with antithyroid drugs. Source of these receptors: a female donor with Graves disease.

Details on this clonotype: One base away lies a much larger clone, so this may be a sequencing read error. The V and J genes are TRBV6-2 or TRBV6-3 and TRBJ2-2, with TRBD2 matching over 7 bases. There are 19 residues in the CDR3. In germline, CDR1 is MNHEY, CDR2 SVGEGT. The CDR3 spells CTSSVGGVEARTNTGELFF. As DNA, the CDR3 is TGTACCAGCAGTGTGGGGGGGGTCGAGGCGAGGACTAACACCGGGGAGCTGTTTTTT.

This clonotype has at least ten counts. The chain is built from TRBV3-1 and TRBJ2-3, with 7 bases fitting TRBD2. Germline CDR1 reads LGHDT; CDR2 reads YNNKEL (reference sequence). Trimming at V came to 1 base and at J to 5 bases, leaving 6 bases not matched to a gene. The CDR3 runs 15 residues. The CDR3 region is CASSQGAAGRDTQYF. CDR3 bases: TGTGCCAGCAGCCAAGGTGCAGCGGGAAGAGATACGCAGTATTTT.

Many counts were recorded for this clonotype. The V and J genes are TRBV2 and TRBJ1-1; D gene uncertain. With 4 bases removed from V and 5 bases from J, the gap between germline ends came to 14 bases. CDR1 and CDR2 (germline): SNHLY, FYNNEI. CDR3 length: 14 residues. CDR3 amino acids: CASSGTTVGTEAFF. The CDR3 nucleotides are TGTGCCAGCAGTGGGACCACAGTGGGGACTGAAGCTTTCTTT.

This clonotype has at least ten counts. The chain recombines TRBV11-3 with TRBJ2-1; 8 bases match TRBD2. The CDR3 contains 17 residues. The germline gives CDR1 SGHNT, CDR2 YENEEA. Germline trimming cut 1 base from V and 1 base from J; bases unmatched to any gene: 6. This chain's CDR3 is CASSLGGSGASYNEQFF. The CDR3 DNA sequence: TGTGCCAGCAGCTTAGGGGGTAGCGGGGCTTCCTACAATGAGCAGTTCTTC.

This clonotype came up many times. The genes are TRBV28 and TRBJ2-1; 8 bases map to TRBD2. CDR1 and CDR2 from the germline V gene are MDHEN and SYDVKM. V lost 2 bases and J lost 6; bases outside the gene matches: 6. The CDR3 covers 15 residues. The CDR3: CASSLVSGNTNEQFF. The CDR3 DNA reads TGTGCCAGCAGTTTAGTTAGCGGGAACACCAATGAGCAGTTCTTC.